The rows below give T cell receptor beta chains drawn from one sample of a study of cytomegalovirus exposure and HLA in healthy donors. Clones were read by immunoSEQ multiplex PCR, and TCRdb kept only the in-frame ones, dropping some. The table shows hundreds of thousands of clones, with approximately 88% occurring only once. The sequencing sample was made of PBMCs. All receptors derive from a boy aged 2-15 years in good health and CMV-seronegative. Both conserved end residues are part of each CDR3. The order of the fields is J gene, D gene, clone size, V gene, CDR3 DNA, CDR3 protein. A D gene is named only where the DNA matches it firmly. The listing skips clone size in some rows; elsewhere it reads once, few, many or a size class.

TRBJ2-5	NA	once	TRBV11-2	TGTGCCAGCACCGAAACAGGGACCCAGTACTTC	CASTETGTQYF
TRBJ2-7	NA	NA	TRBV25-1	TGTGCCAGCAGTGAATATGACAGAGTCTACGAGCAGTACTTC	CASSEYDRVYEQYF
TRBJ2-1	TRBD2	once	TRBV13	TGTGCCAGCAGCTCCTCCGGGACTAGCGGGAGGAATGAGCAGTTCTTC	CASSSSGTSGRNEQFF
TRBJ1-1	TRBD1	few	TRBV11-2	TGTGCCAGCAGCTCTTCTCGACAGGGGTTCTACGTAGCTTTCTTT	CASSSSRQGFYVAFF
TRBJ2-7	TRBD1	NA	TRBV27	TGTGCCAGCAGTTTATCTTCAGGGGGCGACTACGAGCAGTACTTC	CASSLSSGGDYEQYF
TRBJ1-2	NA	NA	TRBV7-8	TGTGCCAGCAGCTTAGAGCGGGCCCCCCTCTATGGCTACACCTTC	CASSLERAPLYGYTF
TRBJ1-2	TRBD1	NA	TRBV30	TGTGCCTGGAGTGCACCCCTCACAGGGGTGGCCTATGGCTACACCTTC	CAWSAPLTGVAYGYTF
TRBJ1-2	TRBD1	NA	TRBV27	TGTGCCAGCAGTTTATCGGGGACAGACTATGGCTACACCTTC	CASSLSGTDYGYTF
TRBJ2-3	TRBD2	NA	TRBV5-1	TGCGCCAGCAGCTTGGGACTAGCGGGACAAACAGATACGCAGTATTTT	CASSLGLAGQTDTQYF
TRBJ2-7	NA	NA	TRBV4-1	TGCGCCAGCAGCCAAGATCCGGAGGGTTACGAGCAGTACTTC	CASSQDPEGYEQYF
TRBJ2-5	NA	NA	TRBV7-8	TGTGCCAGCAGCTTACATCTGAAGGACATCTCGTACTTC	CASSLHLKDISYF
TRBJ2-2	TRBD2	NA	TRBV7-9	TGTGCCAGCAGCTTCGGGCAGGGAGGGTTCGGGGAGCTGTTTTTT	CASSFGQGGFGELFF
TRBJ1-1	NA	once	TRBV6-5	TGTGCCAGCAGTTACTCGGGAGGTGAAGCTTTCTTT	CASSYSGGEAFF
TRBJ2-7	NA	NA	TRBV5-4	TGTGCCAGCAGCCGAGGGGGGGGGCTGGGCGAGCAGTACTTC	CASSRGGGLGEQYF
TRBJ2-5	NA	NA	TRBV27	TGTGCCAGCAGTTTATCGGCGGTGGGGAAGGGGGAGACCCAGTACTTC	CASSLSAVGKGETQYF
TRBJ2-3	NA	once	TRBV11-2	TGTGCCAGCACCTCAGCCAGCAGGGGCACAGATACGCAGTATTTT	CASTSASRGTDTQYF
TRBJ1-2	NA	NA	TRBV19	TGTGCCAGTAGGACGGAGGGGCTGATGGAAGGCTACACCTTC	CASRTEGLMEGYTF
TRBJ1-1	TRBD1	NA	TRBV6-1	TGTGCCAGCAGCCCAGACAGGGGGAGGACTGAAGCTTTCTTT	CASSPDRGRTEAFF